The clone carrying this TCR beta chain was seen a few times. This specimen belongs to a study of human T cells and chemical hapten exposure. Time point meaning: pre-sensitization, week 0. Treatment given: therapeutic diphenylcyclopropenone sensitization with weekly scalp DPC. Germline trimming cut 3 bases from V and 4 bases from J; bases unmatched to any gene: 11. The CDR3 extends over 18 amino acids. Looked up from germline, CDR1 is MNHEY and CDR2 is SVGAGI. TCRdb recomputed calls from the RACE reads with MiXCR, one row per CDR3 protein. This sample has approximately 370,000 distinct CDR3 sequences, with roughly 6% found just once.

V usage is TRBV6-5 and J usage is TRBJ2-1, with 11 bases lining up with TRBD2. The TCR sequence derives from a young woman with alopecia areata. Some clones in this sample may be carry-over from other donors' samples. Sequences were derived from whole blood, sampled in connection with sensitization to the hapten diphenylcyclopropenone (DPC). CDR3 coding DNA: TGTGCCAGCAGTTATCTGCCCATCCTAGCGGGGGGTTACAATGAGCAGTTCTTC. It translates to CASSYLPILAGGYNEQFF.